This TCR beta chain was captured by sequencing in a study of T cell responses to AZD1222 COVID-19 vaccine. Study-level information: Second-dose schedules of about 4 or about 12 weeks were combined.

This clone has just one count. The target antigen is unknown. Sequencing was performed with immunoSEQ multiplex PCR; in TCRdb, only in-frame clones are kept and a portion is missing. This table holds approximately 180,000 clones, 88% found once. V shed 3 bases and J shed 2 bases, with 10 bases lying between them. There are 15 residues in the CDR3. Germline CDR1 and CDR2: SEHNR and FQNEAQ (reference sequence). Study-level findings and limits: When two AZD1222 doses had been given, Spike-specific TCR breadth and depth rose. Nearly half of spike-specific TCRs reportedly target variant regions that are unmutated in the B.1.351 and B.1.1.7 variants.

This specimen was peripheral blood, taken on day 0 of AZD1222 vaccination. The receptor was isolated from an adult in good health. V usage is TRBV7-9 and J usage is TRBJ2-2, with D unclear. The CDR3 DNA reads as TGTGCCAGCAGCTTCCGACAAACTAACACCGGGGAGCTGTTTTTT. This encodes CASSFRQTNTGELFF.